This T cell receptor beta chain was sequenced during a study of blood T cell repertoires in COVID-19. The germline CDR1 and CDR2 sequences are MGHDK and SYGVNS. V dropped 6 bases and J dropped 3 bases, with 15 bases sitting between them. The CDR3 has 15 amino acids. In the authors' workflow: The authors estimated nucleated cell counts from reference gene primer amplification. Data came from immunoSEQ multiplex PCR; TCRdb stores just in-frame clones and leaves some out. That table is the source of V, J and clone size, and D and trimming were worked out from the DNA. Of 310,000 or so clones listed, more than 70% are singletons.

Sequenced material: peripheral blood. This receptor was obtained from a man aged 18-30 years who had recovered from COVID-19. The chain links TRBV25-1 to TRBJ1-5; TRBD1 might be the D (6 bases). CDR3 region: CASSGLDSYNQPQHF. CDR3 DNA: TGTGCCAGCAGCGGTCTGGACAGTTACAATCAGCCCCAGCATTTT.